A selection of T cell receptor beta chains follows, all from one sample in a study of CD8 T cells in Susac syndrome. TCRdb reanalysed the immunoSEQ multiplex PCR reads using MiXCR and keeps one entry per CDR3 protein. The sample yields 150,000 to 160,000 distinct CDR3 sequences, approximately 95% seen once. What was sequenced was CD4+ T cells from PBMCs. The receptor set was obtained from a human donor with Susac syndrome. Each CDR3 is given with its conserved first and last residue.

TRBV20-1	TRBJ1-1	CSASSSRGQVSKAFF
TRBV29-1	TRBJ2-3	CSVDLTDTQYF
TRBV12-3/TRBV12-4	TRBJ1-1	CASSPISGQIAEAFF
TRBV20-1	TRBJ2-7	CSAIMQWANSYEQYF
TRBV6-5	TRBJ2-3	CASRPSTGHTQYF
TRBV29-1	TRBJ2-3	CSVDRGGSTDTQYF
TRBV9	TRBJ1-4	CASSVGQGEKLFF
TRBV7-2	TRBJ1-3	CASSHRTGSSNTIYF
TRBV29-1	TRBJ2-1	CSVGTGVDEQFF
TRBV6-1	TRBJ2-5	CASSSTGTPKETQYF
TRBV9	TRBJ2-2	CASSVGPELPGELFF
TRBV7-2	TRBJ2-7	CASSLIRGASYEQYF
TRBV25-1	TRBJ2-1	CASSDRSYNEQFF
TRBV11-2	TRBJ2-1	CASSKERGGQNEQFF
TRBV19	TRBJ1-2	CASRGTDSNYGYTF
TRBV20-1	TRBJ2-1	CSAREASGRYYNEQFF
TRBV7-9	TRBJ1-1	CASSEVPEAFF
TRBV20-1	TRBJ1-5	CSARGDSGNQPQHF
TRBV6-2/TRBV6-3	TRBJ2-1	CASRRGQYNEQFF
TRBV20-1	TRBJ2-3	CSLPIGTDTQYF
TRBV24-1	TRBJ2-2	CATSDSGGARTGELFF
TRBV12-3/TRBV12-4	TRBJ1-2	CASKPDTNYGYTF
TRBV18	TRBJ2-5	CASSPLRGQQETQYF
TRBV20-1	TRBJ1-6	CSAKRTASSYNSPLHF
TRBV11-2	TRBJ2-3	CASSLDGGGGPGDTQYF
TRBV20-1	TRBJ2-1	CSAEGAGEQFF
TRBV20-1	TRBJ1-2	CSAHQGARGGYTF
TRBV3-1	TRBJ2-7	CASSQDPSYSYEQYF
TRBV29-1	TRBJ2-7	CSVERQGARYEQYF
TRBV7-2	TRBJ2-2	CASSPLGGRADGELFF
TRBV7-2	TRBJ2-1	CASSLNERGPYNEQFF
TRBV6-2/TRBV6-3	TRBJ1-1	CASKPDRNTEAFF
TRBV14	TRBJ2-1	CASSHVSVFGNEQFF
TRBV20-1	TRBJ1-5	CSATVQGQPQHF
TRBV5-5	TRBJ2-1	CASRPRVVGYNEQFF
TRBV9	TRBJ2-6	CASSPRTPLSGANVLTF
TRBV7-2	TRBJ2-5	CASSPGGGQETQYF
TRBV15	TRBJ2-5	CATSRVRTGQETQYF
TRBV6-2/TRBV6-3	TRBJ2-7	CASSLGQGSNEQYF
TRBV14	TRBJ2-1	CASSQEIQGNEQFF
TRBV20-1	TRBJ1-2	CSARYRTANYGYTF
TRBV9	TRBJ2-1	CASSALSSYNEQFF
TRBV3-1	TRBJ2-7	CASCPSGGYEQYF
TRBV9	TRBJ2-7	CASSVSPYEQYF
TRBV7-2	TRBJ1-2	CASSLGQGRGYTF
TRBV11-2	TRBJ2-5	CASSLGGQETQYF
TRBV20-1	TRBJ2-3	CSATSAGPQYF
TRBV6-2/TRBV6-3	TRBJ2-6	CASSGGANVLTF
TRBV21-1	TRBJ1-6	CASGNSPLHF
TRBV2	TRBJ1-6	CASRVSWDSPLHF
TRBV4-2	TRBJ2-7	CASSQDLETGPYEQYF
TRBV21-1	TRBJ1-5	CASAGTDDQPQHF
TRBV3-1	TRBJ2-7	CASSLWDRGGEQYF